What follows are 5 T cell receptor beta chains derived from one specimen sequenced in a study of blood T cell repertoires in COVID-19. Profiling relied on immunoSEQ multiplex PCR, and the TCRdb table lists in-frame clones only, not all of them. The sample carries around 190,000 clones, approximately 90% recorded once. The sequenced sample consisted of peripheral blood. These receptors came from a man younger than 40 with acute or convalescent COVID-19.

The chain recombines TRBV3-1 (or the pseudogene TRBV3-2) with TRBJ1-5; D possibly corresponds to TRBD1 (5 bases). The CDR3 length is 15 residues. Germline V CDR1 and CDR2: LGHDT, YNNKEL (reference sequence). Trimming took off 4 bases at V and 3 bases at J, with 13 bases between the two ends. CDR3: CASSPSTVLNQPQHF. The CDR3 nucleotides are TGTGCCAGCAGCCCCTCGACAGTCCTCAATCAGCCCCAGCATTTT.

The CDR3 spells CASSKNPGTEAFF. In DNA form, the CDR3 reads TGTGCCAGCAGCAAAAATCCGGGGACTGAAGCTTTCTTT. The V gene is TRBV7-8, the J gene TRBJ1-1; D gene uncertain. Germline V CDR1 and CDR2: SGHVS, FQNEAQ. The CDR3 length is 13 residues. The ends were cut back, 5 bases at V and 5 bases at J, with 12 bases in the middle.

This rearrangement joins TRBV30 to TRBJ1-3, with D possibly TRBD1 on 5 matching bases. The CDR3 length is 14 residues. The germline CDR1 and CDR2 sequences are GTSNPN and SVGIG (reference sequence). The V and J ends lost 1 base and 3 bases respectively, with 10 bases between them. Here the CDR3 reads CAWSADMNGNTIYF. The CDR3 region has the DNA TGTGCCTGGAGTGCGGACATGAATGGAAACACCATATATTTT.

DNA for the CDR3: TGTGCCAGCAGCTTCAGGACTAGCGGGAGCGCCGAGCAGTACTTC. Protein sequence: CASSFRTSGSAEQYF. The chain couples TRBV7-2 to TRBJ2-7; TRBD2 agrees at 13 bases. CDR1 is SGHTA, CDR2 FQGNSA, per germline. V was pared by 3 bases and J by 6 bases, with 5 bases of the junction left unmatched. The CDR3 runs to 15 residues.

This chain connects TRBV18 to TRBJ2-3; maybe TRBD2 (6 bases). Germline CDR1 and CDR2: KGHSH and LQKENI. The CDR3 has 15 residues. V shed 2 bases and J shed 3 bases, with 12 bases lying between them. CDR3 nucleotide sequence: TGTGCCAGCTCACCAGTTGGGGGGACTACAGATACGCAGTATTTT. It translates to CASSPVGGTTDTQYF.